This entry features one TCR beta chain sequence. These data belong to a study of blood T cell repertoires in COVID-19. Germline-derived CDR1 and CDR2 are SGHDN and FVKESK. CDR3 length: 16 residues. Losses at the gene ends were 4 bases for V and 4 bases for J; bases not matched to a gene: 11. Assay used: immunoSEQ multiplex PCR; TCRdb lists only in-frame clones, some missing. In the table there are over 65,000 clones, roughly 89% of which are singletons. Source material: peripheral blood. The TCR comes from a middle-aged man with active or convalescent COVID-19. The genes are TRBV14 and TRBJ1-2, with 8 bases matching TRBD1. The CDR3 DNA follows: TGTGCCAGCAGCCTCAGGGGGCCCAAAGGGAGCTATGGCTACACCTTC. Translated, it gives CASSLRGPKGSYGYTF.